This TCR beta chain was profiled in a study of spatial heterogeneity in lung cancer. Study-level background: Where present, follow-up PBMC were sequenced a median of around two years after resection. Findings and caveats of the study: In blood, ubiquitous expanded tumor TCRs appeared more at resection than follow-up.

TCRdb redid the calling of the 5' RACE reads with MiXCR, one entry per CDR3 protein. Among around 110,000 distinct CDR3 sequences listed, 12% were seen once. Remarks on this clonotype: Its target is not known.

Time point described: blood at routine non-recurrence follow-up after resection. Unsorted samples of tumor, nontumor lung or frozen PBMC had their whole RNA sequenced. This CDR3 has 13 residues. Per the germline V gene, CDR1 is MNHEY and CDR2 is SVGEGT. V lost 0 bases to trimming and J lost 9 bases, with 11 bases between them. Sequencing used PBMCs, obtained at follow-up. The clonotype comes from a male donor with early-stage non-small cell lung cancer. V is TRBV6-2 or TRBV6-3 and J is TRBJ1-1; D remains unclear. CDR3 nucleotide sequence: TGTGCCAGCAGTTACTCTGACCGGACGCAAGCTTTCTTT. Translated, it gives CASSYSDRTQAFF.